Presented here are 17 T cell receptor beta chains from one specimen sequenced in a study of T cells after yellow fever vaccination. Each CDR3 protein is one row after TCRdb ran MiXCR on the 5' RACE reads. The sample has about 350,000 distinct CDR3 sequences, around 13% seen once. The sequencing here drew on CD4+ T cells sorted from PBMCs, taken 15 days after the yellow fever booster vaccination. The receptors here all came from a young man who received the YFV17D yellow fever vaccine.

The J gene is TRBJ1-2, the V gene TRBV12-3 or TRBV12-4; D is possibly TRBD1 (5 bases). The length of the CDR3 is 15 residues. V was clipped by 3 bases and J by 8 bases, with 19 bases between them. The CDR3 loop is CASSFSQGGVGGYTF. CDR3 nucleotide sequence: TGTGCCAGCAGTTTTTCCCAGGGTGGGGTCGGCGGCTACACCTTC.

The chain carries TRBV4-2 and TRBJ2-5, with 7 bases that match TRBD2. This CDR3 is 15 amino acids long. Germline CDR1 and CDR2: LGHNA and YNFKEQ. Trimming at V came to 1 base and at J to 4 bases, leaving 6 bases not matched to a gene. CDR3 nucleotide sequence: TGTGCCAGCAGCCAAGGGAGGGCTAGCGGAGAGACCCAGTACTTC. It yields the protein CASSQGRASGETQYF.

This sequence joins TRBV15 and TRBJ2-3, with D possibly TRBD2 on 5 matching bases. Germline V gene lookup returns CDR1 LNHNV and CDR2 YYDKDF (reference sequence). The CDR3 is 11 residues long. Trimming removed 4 bases at V and 8 bases at J, with 7 bases between. The CDR3 coding sequence is TGTGCCACCAGCAATGAGGGTACGCAGTATTTT. It is translated as CATSNEGTQYF.

This clonotype was detected ten times or more. The V and J genes are TRBV20-1 and TRBJ2-4; D is unresolved. V lost 0 bases and J lost 7, with 7 bases in between. Germline CDR1 and CDR2: DFQATT and SNEGSKA (reference sequence). The CDR3 has 12 amino acids. This chain's CDR3 is CSARDEKNIQYF. As DNA, the CDR3 is TGCAGTGCTAGAGACGAGAAGAACATTCAGTACTTC.

This clonotype was seen a handful of times. The genes are TRBV9 and TRBJ2-6; maybe TRBD2 (6 bases). V dropped 2 bases and J dropped 4 bases, with 19 bases sitting between them. Germline assignment: CDR1 SGDLS and CDR2 YYNGEE. The CDR3 has 18 amino acids. CDR3: CASSVSSWGGFGANVLTF. Written as DNA, the CDR3 is TGTGCCAGCAGCGTTAGTAGTTGGGGAGGTTTCGGGGCCAACGTCCTGACTTTC.

In this sample, this clonotype turned up many times. The genes are TRBV5-1 and TRBJ2-4, with TRBD1 matching 8 bases. With V trimmed by 4 bases and J by 5 bases, 2 bases remained unmatched. The CDR3 covers 13 residues. The V gene's germline CDR1 is SGHRS and CDR2 YFSETQ. The CDR3 region has the DNA TGCGCCAGCAGCACGGACAGGGAAAACATTCAGTACTTC. It specifies CASSTDRENIQYF.

This clonotype has more than one count but fewer than ten. The chain joins TRBV6-5 to TRBJ2-6; TRBD1 matches 7 bases. CDR1 is MNHEY and CDR2 is SVGAGI in the germline V gene. With V trimmed by 6 bases and J by 4 bases, 15 bases remained unmatched. The CDR3 runs 18 residues. In nucleotides, the CDR3 is TGTGCCAGCAGGCCCCCGACAGGGAAGAAGGCCGGGGCCAACGTCCTGACTTTC. Translating gives CASRPPTGKKAGANVLTF.

V usage is TRBV2 and J usage is TRBJ2-4, with 12 bases lining up with TRBD1. The CDR3 is 15 residues long. Germline trimming cut 6 bases from V and 6 bases from J; bases unmatched to any gene: 6. CDR1 and CDR2 (germline): SNHLY, FYNNEI. The CDR3 region is CASSGTGGGGNIQYF. CDR3 bases: TGTGCCAGCAGCGGGACAGGGGGCGGTGGAAACATTCAGTACTTC.

The sample holds many counts of this clonotype. The genes are TRBV6-6 and TRBJ2-2; no firm D call. The V end lost 0 bases, the J end lost 6 bases, and 8 bases lay between the germline ends. Germline loops: CDR1 MNHNY, CDR2 SVGAGI (reference sequence). The CDR3 contains 14 residues. The CDR3 sequence is CASSYSGVAGELFF. In nucleotides, the CDR3 is TGTGCCAGCAGTTACTCAGGTGTGGCCGGGGAGCTGTTTTTT.

The V call is TRBV5-1, the J call TRBJ2-2; 11 bases are shared with TRBD2. J lost 8 bases, V lost 3 bases, and 9 bases had no gene match. The length of the CDR3 is 16 residues. Germline CDR1 reads SGHRS; CDR2 reads YFSETQ. The CDR3 DNA is TGCGCCAGCAGCTGGCCCGGGACTAGCGGCGTGGGGGAGCTGTTTTTT. It yields the protein CASSWPGTSGVGELFF. Complete variable domain (other parts from reference TRBV5-1 and TRBJ2-2): KAGVTQTPRYLIKTRGQQVTLSCSPISGHRSVSWYQQTPGQGLQFLFEYFSETQRNKGNFPGRFSGRQFSNSRSEMNVSTLELGDSALYLCASSWPGTSGVGELFFGEGSRLTVL.

This clonotype was recorded many times. V is TRBV28 and J is TRBJ2-3, with no clear D. The V and J ends lost 6 bases and 3 bases respectively, with 7 bases between them. CDR1 and CDR2 (germline): MDHEN, SYDVKM. The CDR3 length is 12 residues. CDR3 nucleotide sequence: TGTGCCAGCAGCGGTGTAACAGATACGCAGTATTTT. This codes for CASSGVTDTQYF.

This clonotype was counted only a few times. This chain joins TRBV7-9 and TRBJ1-2; possibly TRBD1 for D (6 bases). Looked up from germline, CDR1 is SEHNR and CDR2 is FQNEAQ (reference sequence). CDR3 length equals 11 residues. The CDR3 sequence: CAGRGEDGYTF. In DNA form, the CDR3 reads TGTGCGGGCAGGGGCGAAGATGGCTACACCTTC.

This clonotype has just a few counts. The chain recombines TRBV5-1 with TRBJ1-4; D is unclear. Trimming took 0 bases from V and 6 from J, leaving 6 bases between them. Germline V gene lookup returns CDR1 SGHRS and CDR2 YFSETQ. The CDR3 extends over 13 amino acids. CDR3 sequence reads: CASSLVLDEKLFF. In DNA, the CDR3 is TGCGCCAGCAGCTTGGTTCTCGATGAAAAACTGTTTTTT.

Only a few counts were recorded for this clonotype. The V gene is TRBV12-3 or TRBV12-4, the J gene TRBJ1-2, with D possibly TRBD1 on 6 matching bases. The CDR3 totals 16 residues. V lost 10 bases, J lost 0 bases, and 21 bases lay in between. The chain's CDR3 is CATSVGGRGANYGYTF. The CDR3 coding sequence is TGTGCCACCTCAGTTGGGGGGAGGGGGGCTAACTATGGCTACACCTTC.

The chain joins TRBV18 to TRBJ2-5; D may match TRBD1 or TRBD2 (6 bases each). The V end lost 2 bases, the J end lost 4 bases, and 14 bases lay between the germline ends. The CDR3 length is 15 residues. Per the germline V gene, CDR1 is KGHSH and CDR2 is LQKENI. CDR3 sequence reads: CASSPGSGAPETQYF. For the CDR3, the DNA is TGTGCCAGCTCACCAGGTTCGGGGGCCCCAGAGACCCAGTACTTC.

This clonotype occurred a few times. The V and J genes are TRBV7-6 and TRBJ2-2; D unresolved. This CDR3 comprises 14 residues. Looked up from germline, CDR1 is SGHVS and CDR2 is FNYEAQ. V gave up 7 bases and J gave up 0 bases, with 9 bases separating them. CDR3 sequence reads: CASTLGANTGELFF. The CDR3 coding sequence is TGTGCCAGCACCTTGGGCGCGAACACCGGGGAGCTGTTTTTT. Full variable domain (outside the CDR3, taken from reference TRBV7-6 and TRBJ2-2): GAGVSQSPRYKVTKRGQDVALRCDPISGHVSLYWYRQALGQGPEFLTYFNYEAQQDKSGLPNDRFSAERPEGSISTLTIQRTEQRDSAMYRCASTLGANTGELFFGEGSRLTVL.

This clonotype was counted only a few times. This sequence joins TRBV9 and TRBJ2-5; 8 bases fit TRBD2. Germline CDR1 and CDR2: SGDLS and YYNGEE. The V and J ends lost 1 base and 5 bases, in that order; junction bases with no gene match: 7. This CDR3 contains 15 residues. This CDR3 is CASSVRAGVGETQYF. For the CDR3, the DNA is TGTGCCAGCAGCGTACGAGCGGGGGTTGGGGAGACCCAGTACTTC.